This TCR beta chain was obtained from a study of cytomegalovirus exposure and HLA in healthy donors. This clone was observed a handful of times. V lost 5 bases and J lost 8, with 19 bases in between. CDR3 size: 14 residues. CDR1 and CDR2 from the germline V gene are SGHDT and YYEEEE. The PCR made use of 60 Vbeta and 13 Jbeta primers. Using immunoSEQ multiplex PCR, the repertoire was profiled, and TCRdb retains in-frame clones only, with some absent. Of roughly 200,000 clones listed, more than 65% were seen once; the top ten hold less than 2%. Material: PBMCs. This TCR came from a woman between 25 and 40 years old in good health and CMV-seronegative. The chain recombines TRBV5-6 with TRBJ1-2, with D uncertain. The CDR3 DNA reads TGTGCCAGCAGGCACCGGTCCGGGTTTATGGGCTACACCTTC. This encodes CASRHRSGFMGYTF.